This record covers a single T cell receptor beta chain. There is no known antigen for this receptor. No much larger clone exists at a distance of one base, and base qualities are not known. This sample stems from a study of blood T cell repertoires in COVID-19 (dated by TCRdb to about 2020). Turning to the overall study: Samples covering the acute and convalescent phases of COVID-19 were provided by collaborators in the United States, Italy and Spain. The material from the prospective study consisted of cDNA or gDNA derived from T cells, B-cell-depleted T cells, or PBMCs. The dataset comprised deeply sampled blood TCRbeta repertoires from subjects exposed to, actively infected with, or recovered from COVID-19. The repertoires were released in a freely available public database meant as a resource for research on the immune response to SARS-CoV-2. Samples were obtained from the ongoing ImmuneRACE study (first 160 participants) and from 1,000 to 1,500 subjects provided by 6 global collaborators. Sample metadata almost always included a de-identified subject ID, COVID-19 status, age in years and sex. HLA class I and class II types, where available, came from metadata supplied by the sample provider rather than from assay-based typing. Overall study outcomes, separate from this receptor: The amount of clinical and demographic metadata varied by source and participant and was provided uncurated.

TCRbeta CDR3 regions were amplified from genomic DNA using the immunoSEQ Assay, a bias-controlled multiplex PCR. In the authors' own workflow: The number of nucleated cells in each sample was estimated by amplification of reference gene primers within the assay. To quantify the absolute abundance of each unique TCRbeta CDR3 rearrangement, sequence reads were collapsed and filtered. For each sample, productive Simpson clonality was calculated as the square root of Simpson's diversity index over productive rearrangements. TCRdb took this table from immuneACCESS and kept in-frame rearrangements with V and J called. Such tables lack part of the clones; where checked against another copy, unresolved V genes explain under half of the gap, and the rest is unexplained. That table furnishes V, J and clone size, whereas the DNA furnished D and trimming. The sample table contains tens of thousands of clones; only one count was recorded for 80% to 90% of them. The biggest ten clones account for over 7.5% of the sample.

The CDR3 sequence holds 11 residues, the cysteine and phenylalanine included. Of all the DNA, just the CDR3 is kept, 33 bases in frame from base 1. V loses 1 base of germline sequence and J loses 6 bases, and the interval between the two ends is 3 bases. Collaborating institutions collected whole blood in K2EDTA tubes following their own protocols. Collaborator samples were shipped for TCRbeta analysis as frozen whole blood, isolated PBMCs, or DNA extracted from either sample type. What was sequenced was peripheral blood. The sequence joins TRBV12-3 or TRBV12-4 to TRBJ1-2; the D gene identity is not certain. The TCR was taken from a man aged 50-59 years with active COVID-19. The CDR3 in this case is CASSLGNGYTF. The DNA sequence reads TGTGCCAGCAGTTTAGGTAATGGCTACACCTTC.